The TCR beta chain under discussion was sequenced for a study of read filtering for tumor transcriptome and immune sequencing. For the study at large: Roughly 8 patients were R-ISS I, more than 15 were R-ISS II, 7 were R-ISS III.

Study results and caveats: In IR-seq, single-read clonotypes were approximately 83% of clonotypes but around 4% of reads. This fraction held mixed bone marrow immune cells after CD138-negative sorting.

Per the germline V gene, CDR1 is GTSNPN and CDR2 is SVGIG (reference sequence). With 2 bases removed from V and 2 bases from J, the gap between germline ends came to 12 bases. This CDR3 has 14 amino acids. Molecular barcoded adaptors covering alpha/delta and beta/gamma chains were used on 400 ng RNA. MiXCR, run by TCRdb on the reads, gives a single entry per CDR3 protein. Of about 86,000 distinct CDR3 sequences in the sample, more than 9% were seen once. This clonotype was recorded many times. Its antigen remains unknown. The sequencing sample was made of a population of CD138-negative cells sorted from bone marrow. This sequence joins TRBV30 and TRBJ2-5; D perhaps matches TRBD2 (5 bases). The sequence was obtained from a donor at least 40 years old with multiple myeloma. The CDR3 sequence is CAWSLGLVQETQYF. The CDR3 DNA reads as TGTGCCTGGAGTCTAGGACTCGTTCAAGAGACCCAGTACTTC.